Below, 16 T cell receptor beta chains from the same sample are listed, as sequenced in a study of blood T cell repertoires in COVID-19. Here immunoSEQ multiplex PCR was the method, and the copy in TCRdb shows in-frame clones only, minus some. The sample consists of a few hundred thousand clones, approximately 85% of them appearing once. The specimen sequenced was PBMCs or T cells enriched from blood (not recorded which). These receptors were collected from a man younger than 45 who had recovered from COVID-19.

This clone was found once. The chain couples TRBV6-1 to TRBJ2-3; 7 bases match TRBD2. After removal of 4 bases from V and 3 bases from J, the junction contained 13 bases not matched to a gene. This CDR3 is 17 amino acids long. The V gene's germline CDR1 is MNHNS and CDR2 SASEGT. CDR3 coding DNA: TGTGCCAGCAGTGCCCAAGTGATGGCTAGCGGTACAGATACGCAGTATTTT. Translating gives CASSAQVMASGTDTQYF.

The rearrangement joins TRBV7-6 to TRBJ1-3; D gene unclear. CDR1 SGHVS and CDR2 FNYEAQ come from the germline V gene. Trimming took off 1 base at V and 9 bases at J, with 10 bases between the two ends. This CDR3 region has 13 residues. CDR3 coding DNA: TGTGCCAGCAGCTTAGAAATACAGAGCACCATATATTTT. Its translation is CASSLEIQSTIYF.

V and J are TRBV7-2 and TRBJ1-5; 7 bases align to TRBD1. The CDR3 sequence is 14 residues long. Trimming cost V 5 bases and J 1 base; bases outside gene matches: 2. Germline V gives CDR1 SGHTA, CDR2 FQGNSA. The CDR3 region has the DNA TGTGCCAGCAGCGCACAGGGGAGCAATCAGCCCCAGCATTTT. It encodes CASSAQGSNQPQHF.

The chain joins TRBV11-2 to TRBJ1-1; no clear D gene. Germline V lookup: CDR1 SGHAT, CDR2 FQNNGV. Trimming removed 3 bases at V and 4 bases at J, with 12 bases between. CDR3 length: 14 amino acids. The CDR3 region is CASSLFGSGTEAFF. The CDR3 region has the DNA TGTGCCAGCAGCTTGTTCGGGTCGGGCACTGAAGCTTTCTTT.

The CDR3 nucleotides read TGTGCCAGCAGCATAGGACAGGGAAGCGGCGAGCAGTACTTC. It yields the protein CASSIGQGSGEQYF. The chain employs TRBV9 and TRBJ2-7; TRBD1 matches 8 bases. Germline loops: CDR1 SGDLS, CDR2 YYNGEE. This CDR3 is built from 14 residues. Trimming took 4 bases from V and 6 from J; bases not matched to a gene: 9.

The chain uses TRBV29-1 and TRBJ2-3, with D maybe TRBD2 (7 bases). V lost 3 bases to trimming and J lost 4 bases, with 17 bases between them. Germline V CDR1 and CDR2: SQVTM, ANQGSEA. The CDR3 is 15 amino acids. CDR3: CSVESGGALADTQYF. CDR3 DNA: TGCAGCGTTGAGTCGGGGGGCGCATTAGCAGATACGCAGTATTTT.

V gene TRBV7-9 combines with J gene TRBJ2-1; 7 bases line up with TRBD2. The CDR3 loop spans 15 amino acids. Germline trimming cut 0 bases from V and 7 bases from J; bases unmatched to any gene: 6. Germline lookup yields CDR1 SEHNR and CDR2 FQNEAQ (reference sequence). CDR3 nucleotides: TGTGCCAGCAGCTTAGCGGGGGGGATCCATAATGAGCAGTTCTTC. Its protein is CASSLAGGIHNEQFF.

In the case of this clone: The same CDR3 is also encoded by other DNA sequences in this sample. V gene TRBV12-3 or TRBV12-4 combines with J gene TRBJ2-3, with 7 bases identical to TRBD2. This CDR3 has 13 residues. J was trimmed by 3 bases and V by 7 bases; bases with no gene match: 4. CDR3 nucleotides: TGTGCCAGCACGCTGGGAGGGACAGATACGCAGTATTTT. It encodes CASTLGGTDTQYF.

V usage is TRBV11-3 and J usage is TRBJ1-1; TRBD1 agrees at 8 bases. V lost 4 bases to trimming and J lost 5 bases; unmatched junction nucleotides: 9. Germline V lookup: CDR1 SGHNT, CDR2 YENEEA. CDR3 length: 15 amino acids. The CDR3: CASSSTRTGSTEAFF. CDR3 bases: TGTGCCAGCAGCTCAACGCGGACAGGGAGTACTGAAGCTTTCTTT.

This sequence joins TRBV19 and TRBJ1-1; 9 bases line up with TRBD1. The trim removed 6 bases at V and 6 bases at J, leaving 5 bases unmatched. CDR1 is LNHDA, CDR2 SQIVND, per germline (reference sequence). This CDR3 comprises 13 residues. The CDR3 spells CASREQGAAEAFF. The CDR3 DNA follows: TGTGCCAGTAGGGAACAGGGGGCCGCTGAAGCTTTCTTT.

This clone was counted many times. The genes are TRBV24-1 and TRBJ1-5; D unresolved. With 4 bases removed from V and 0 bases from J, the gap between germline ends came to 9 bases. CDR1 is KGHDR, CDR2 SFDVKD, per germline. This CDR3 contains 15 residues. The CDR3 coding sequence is TGTGCCACCAGTGAGGGCAGTCATAGCAATCAGCCCCAGCATTTT. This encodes CATSEGSHSNQPQHF.

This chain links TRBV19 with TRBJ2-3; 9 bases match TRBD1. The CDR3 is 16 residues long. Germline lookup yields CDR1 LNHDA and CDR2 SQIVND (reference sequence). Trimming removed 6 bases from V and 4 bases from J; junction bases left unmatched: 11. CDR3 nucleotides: TGTGCCAGTAGCCCACAGGGGACAGGGCTCCCAGATACGCAGTATTTT. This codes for CASSPQGTGLPDTQYF.

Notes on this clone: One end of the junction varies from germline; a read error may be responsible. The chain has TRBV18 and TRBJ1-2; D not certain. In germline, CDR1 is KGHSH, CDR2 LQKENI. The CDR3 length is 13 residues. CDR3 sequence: CASPPVQDYGYTF. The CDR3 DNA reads TGTGCCAGCCCACCGGTCCAGGACTATGGCTACACCTTC.

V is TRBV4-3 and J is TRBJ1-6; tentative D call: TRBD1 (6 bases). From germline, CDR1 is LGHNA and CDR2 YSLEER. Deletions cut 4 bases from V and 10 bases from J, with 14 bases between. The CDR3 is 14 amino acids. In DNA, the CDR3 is TGCGCCAGCAGCCTATCGGGGACACCCTCACCCCTCCACTTT. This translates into CASSLSGTPSPLHF.

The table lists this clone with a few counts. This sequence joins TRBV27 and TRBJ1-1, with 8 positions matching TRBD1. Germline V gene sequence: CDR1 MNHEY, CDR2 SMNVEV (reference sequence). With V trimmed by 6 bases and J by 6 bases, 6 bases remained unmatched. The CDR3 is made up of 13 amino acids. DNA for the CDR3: TGTGCCAGCAGCTGGACAGGGTTCTCTGAAGCTTTCTTT. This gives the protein CASSWTGFSEAFF.

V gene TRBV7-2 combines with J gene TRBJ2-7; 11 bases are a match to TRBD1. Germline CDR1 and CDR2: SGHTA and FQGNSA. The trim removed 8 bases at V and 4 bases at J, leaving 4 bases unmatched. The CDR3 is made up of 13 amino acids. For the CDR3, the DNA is TGTGCCAGCCGGGACAGGGGGACGTACGAGCAGTACTTC. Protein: CASRDRGTYEQYF. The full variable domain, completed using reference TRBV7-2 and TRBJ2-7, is GAGVSQSPSNKVTEKGKDVELRCDPISGHTALYWYRQSLGQGLEFLIYFQGNSAPDKSGLPSDRFSAERTGGSVSTLTIQRTQQEDSAVYLCASRDRGTYEQYFGPGTRLTVT.